This T cell receptor (beta chain) was identified during a study of PD-1 blockade in classical Hodgkin lymphoma. Relapses following autologous stem cell transplantation were seen in all patients, with brentuximab vedotin exposure varying. Clones were sequenced by immunoSEQ multiplex PCR, and TCRdb holds only the in-frame ones, with some missing. Of about 15,000 clones listed, about 86% are singletons. The CDR3 contains 12 residues. In germline, CDR1 is LGHNT, CDR2 FRNRAP. V lost 3 bases and J lost 7, with 7 bases in between. The input for sequencing was peripheral blood mononuclear cells (PBMCs), taken at baseline. This clonotype originated in a human donor with classical Hodgkin lymphoma. The chain couples TRBV12-5 to TRBJ2-1; D possibly uses TRBD1 or TRBD2 (5 bases each). The DNA for the CDR3 is TGTGCTAGTGGTTTATGGGGGAATGAGCAGTTCTTC. It specifies CASGLWGNEQFF.